A selection of T cell receptor beta chains follows, all from one sample in a study of cytomegalovirus exposure and HLA in healthy donors. Libraries were prepared by immunoSEQ multiplex PCR; TCRdb keeps only in-frame clonotypes and omits some of them. The sample consists of 150,000 to 180,000 clones, about 68% of them appearing once. Material: PBMCs. These TCRs come from a man between 18 and 35 years old in good health and CMV-seronegative. CDR3s include the opening cysteine and the closing phenylalanine or tryptophan. D genes are given only for firm matches. A clone size is listed for some rows: how often the clone was seen (once, few, many), or a class if it is expanded.

V gene,clone size,D gene,J gene,CDR3 DNA,CDR3 protein
TRBV25-1,-,-,TRBJ2-6,TGTGCCAGCAGTGGAACCCTAGGGGAAGCCGGGGCCAACGTCCTGACTTTC,CASSGTLGEAGANVLTF
TRBV7-2,-,TRBD1,TRBJ2-3,TGTGCCAGCAGACATACAGGGGGAGAGGGCACAGATACGCAGTATTTT,CASRHTGGEGTDTQYF
TRBV28,-,-,TRBJ2-5,TGTGCCAGCCTACGTTCTAGCGTTTGGGAAGAGACCCAGTACTTC,CASLRSSVWEETQYF
TRBV28,-,TRBD2,TRBJ2-2,TGTGCCAGCAGTTTAAACGCGGGAGTCACCGGGGAGCTGTTTTTT,CASSLNAGVTGELFF
TRBV19,-,TRBD1,TRBJ1-5,TGTGCCAGTAGTATGGGACAGGGGGGCCAGCCCCAGCATTTT,CASSMGQGGQPQHF
TRBV7-9,-,-,TRBJ2-1,TGTGCCAGCAGCTTACTGGGCCAGGAGGGTGAGCAGTTCTTC,CASSLLGQEGEQFF
TRBV28,-,TRBD2,TRBJ2-7,TGTGCCAGCAGTTTAACGGGCCCGGAGCGGGAACGTCGGGGCTACGAGCAGTACTTC,CASSLTGPERERRGYEQYF
TRBV11-3,-,-,TRBJ2-7,TGTGCCAGCAGCTTAGGGGGAGCCGACGAGCAGTACTTC,CASSLGGADEQYF
TRBV20-1,-,-,TRBJ2-1,TGCAGTGCCAACGTAGCGGTTGAGCAGTTCTTC,CSANVAVEQFF
TRBV5-1,-,-,TRBJ1-1,TGCGCCAGCAGCCTGGGGAGCATGAACACTGAAGCTTTCTTT,CASSLGSMNTEAFF
TRBV7-9,-,TRBD1,TRBJ2-5,TGTTCCAGCAGCTACCGGACAGGAGAGACCCAGTACTTC,CSSSYRTGETQYF
TRBV4-1,-,TRBD2,TRBJ2-3,TGCGCCAGCAGCCTCTCGAGCGGGAGGGGGGGGGATACGCAGTATTTT,CASSLSSGRGGDTQYF
TRBV18,few,-,TRBJ1-1,TGTGCCAGCTCACAACCGGAGGGCATGAACACTGAAGCTTTCTTT,CASSQPEGMNTEAFF
TRBV28,-,-,TRBJ1-5,TGTGCCAGCAGTTTTTGGGGGGGCCTCAATCAGCCCCAGCATTTT,CASSFWGGLNQPQHF
TRBV7-8,-,TRBD2,TRBJ2-3,TGTGCCAGCAGCTTTGGCACCGGGACTAGCGGGAGCACAGATACGCAGTATTTT,CASSFGTGTSGSTDTQYF
TRBV29-1,-,-,TRBJ2-7,TGCAGCGTTGGGGGCGATGCACGATCCTACGAGCAGTACTTC,CSVGGDARSYEQYF
TRBV7-9,-,-,TRBJ2-1,TGTGCCAGCAGCCGGACTACCCCAGGTGACAATGAGCAGTTCTTC,CASSRTTPGDNEQFF
TRBV14,-,-,TRBJ2-5,TGTGCCAGCAGCCAAGCCCTATACAACGGGGGCCAAGAGACCCAGTACTTC,CASSQALYNGGQETQYF
TRBV7-9,-,-,TRBJ2-1,TGTTCCAGCAGCTTAGACGGCAATGAGCAGTTCTTC,CSSSLDGNEQFF
TRBV10-3,-,-,TRBJ2-1,TGTGCCATCAGTGTCCCCGAGGATAATGAGCAGTTCTTC,CAISVPEDNEQFF
TRBV30,-,-,TRBJ1-2,TGTGCCTGGAACCCGGGGGGGGCAGGAACTGCTATGGCCTTC,CAWNPGGAGTAMAF
TRBV27,-,-,TRBJ1-4,TGTGCCAGCAGTCCCCCTCGACAGGAAAAACTGTTTTTT,CASSPPRQEKLFF
TRBV19,-,TRBD2,TRBJ2-7,TGTGCCAGTAGTAGAGGGACTAGCGGGAGTGGTTGGGAGCAGTACTTC,CASSRGTSGSGWEQYF
TRBV6-1,once,-,TRBJ1-6,TGTGCCAGCAGTGAAGAGGAGCAGGGTGGGGCCTATAATTCACCCCTCCACTTT,CASSEEEQGGAYNSPLHF
TRBV29-1,-,TRBD2,TRBJ2-1,TGCAGCGTCGGGACGGGACTAGACTACAGGTTCTTC,CSVGTGLDYRFF
TRBV4-1,-,TRBD1,TRBJ1-1,TGCGCCAGCAGCGCCCAACAGGGGATGAACACTGAAGCTTTCTTT,CASSAQQGMNTEAFF
TRBV7-9,-,-,TRBJ2-1,TGTGCCAGCAGCTTATGGAGCGGCCGGTACAATGAGCAGTTCTTC,CASSLWSGRYNEQFF
TRBV4-1,-,TRBD2,TRBJ2-5,TGCGCCAGCAGCCAAACAGCGGGAGGGCCTTCGGCGACCTTAGGGACCCAGTACTTC,CASSQTAGGPSATLGTQYF
TRBV7-8,-,TRBD1,TRBJ2-1,TGTGCCAGCAGCCCCTGGGACAGCTCCTACAATGAGCAGTTCTTC,CASSPWDSSYNEQFF
TRBV9,-,-,TRBJ2-5,TGTGCCAGCAGCGTAGGAGGCGCCAGGGTGGGAGAGACCCAGTACTTC,CASSVGGARVGETQYF
TRBV29-1,-,TRBD1,TRBJ2-7,TGCAGCGTTGAGGGGACAGGGGGTAAAGACGAGCAGTACTTC,CSVEGTGGKDEQYF
TRBV5-1,once,TRBD2,TRBJ2-7,TGCGCCAGCAGCCGGTACGGGACTAGCGGGAGAATTTACGAGCAGTACTTC,CASSRYGTSGRIYEQYF
TRBV30,-,-,TRBJ1-3,TGTGCCTGGAGCCCCGGGAGCGCGGGAAACACCATATATTTT,CAWSPGSAGNTIYF
TRBV5-6,-,-,TRBJ2-7,TGTGCCAGCAGCTTTGGGGCTGGCGAGCAGTACTTC,CASSFGAGEQYF
TRBV18,-,TRBD1,TRBJ2-1,TGTGCCAGCTCACCGAACAGGGGGCCCTACAATGAGCAGTTCTTC,CASSPNRGPYNEQFF
TRBV6-1,-,-,TRBJ2-3,TGTGCCAGCAGTGAGGGAGCGGAGACCACAGATACGCAGTATTTT,CASSEGAETTDTQYF
TRBV13,-,-,TRBJ2-1,TGTGCCAGCAGCAGACTAGGCCTCTCCTACAATGAGCAGTTCTTC,CASSRLGLSYNEQFF
TRBV4-1,-,-,TRBJ1-3,TGCGCCAGCAGCCAAGTCGGGGGGGGAGGAAACACCATATATTTT,CASSQVGGGGNTIYF
TRBV18,-,-,TRBJ2-1,TGTGCCAGCTCACTCATCGGGGGAATTGAAGCGTTCTTC,CASSLIGGIEAFF
TRBV7-9,-,-,TRBJ2-6,TGTGCCAGCAGCTTAGACAGGACCCTCTCCTCCGGGGCCAACGTCCTGACTTTC,CASSLDRTLSSGANVLTF
TRBV4-1,once,-,TRBJ1-3,TGCGCCAGCAGCCCCCTATCCTTCTCTGGAAACACCATATATTTT,CASSPLSFSGNTIYF
TRBV10-3,once,-,TRBJ2-5,TGTGCCATCAGTTCAACATCTCGGGAGACAGGGGAGACCCAGTACTTC,CAISSTSRETGETQYF
TRBV7-7,-,TRBD2,TRBJ2-3,TGTGCCAGCAGCACAAGACTAGCCGTCCGGTATTTT,CASSTRLAVRYF
TRBV30,once,TRBD2,TRBJ2-3,TGTGCCTGGACCCCCGGACTAGCGGTCTTCACAGATACGCAGTATTTT,CAWTPGLAVFTDTQYF
TRBV6-1,few,TRBD1,TRBJ1-5,TGTGCCAGCAGTGGGGGGACAGGAGGCAATCAGCCCCAGCATTTT,CASSGGTGGNQPQHF
TRBV6-5,-,TRBD2,TRBJ2-7,TGTGCCAGCAGCCCCGGACTAGCGGGAGGGAAAGAGCAGTACTTC,CASSPGLAGGKEQYF
TRBV5-8,-,TRBD2,TRBJ2-5,TGTGCCAGCACCCCGGGAAGTTGGGGGAGGGAGGAGACCCAGTACTTC,CASTPGSWGREETQYF
TRBV29-1,-,TRBD1,TRBJ2-2,TGCAGCGTTGAACAGGGGGCTAGCGGGGAGCTGTTTTTT,CSVEQGASGELFF
TRBV4-3,-,TRBD2,TRBJ2-7,TGCGCCAGCAGCCAAGAAATGACTAGCGGAAGCTACGAGCAGTACTTC,CASSQEMTSGSYEQYF
TRBV27,-,TRBD1,TRBJ2-7,TGTGCCAGCAGTTTTTCTGTGACAGGGGAATACGAGCAGTACTTC,CASSFSVTGEYEQYF
TRBV29-1,-,-,TRBJ1-2,TGCAGCGTCAGAGAGGGGGTTCATGGCTACACCTTC,CSVREGVHGYTF
TRBV6-5,-,-,TRBJ2-2,TGTGCCAGCAGCCCCCAGATCACCGGGGAGCTGTTTTTT,CASSPQITGELFF